Below are 11 T cell receptor beta chains sequenced from a single sample in a study of blood T cell repertoires in COVID-19. Measured with immunoSEQ multiplex PCR; TCRdb has only the in-frame clones, and not every one. The data show about 150,000 clones, roughly 85% seen once. The sample comprised peripheral blood. Receptor source: a woman aged 55-70 years with COVID-19, enrolled during active disease.

The V gene is TRBV14, the J gene TRBJ1-1; possibly TRBD1 for D (6 bases). Germline assignment: CDR1 SGHDN and CDR2 FVKESK. This CDR3 is built from 12 residues. Trimming took off 4 bases at V and 4 bases at J, with 7 bases between the two ends. CDR3 nucleotides: TGTGCCAGCAGCCGGGGGCCCACTGAAGCTTTCTTT. This sequence encodes CASSRGPTEAFF. The full variable domain, with the rest looked up from reference TRBV14 and TRBJ1-1, is EAGVTQFPSHSVIEKGQTVTLRCDPISGHDNLYWYRRVMGKEIKFLLHFVKESKQDESGMPNNRFLAERTGGTYSTLKVQPAELEDSGVYFCASSRGPTEAFFGQGTRLTVV.

The table lists this clone with a few counts. The chain recombines TRBV7-2 with TRBJ1-6; the D is unclear. The CDR3 loop spans 17 amino acids. Trimming left V 1 base short and J 5 bases short, with 15 bases between. CDR1 SGHTA and CDR2 FQGNSA come from the germline V gene. The CDR3 DNA follows: TGTGCCAGCAGCTTAGTCGCGGGGAACTCTAATAATTCACCCCTCCACTTT. Its protein product is CASSLVAGNSNNSPLHF.

The CDR3 loop is CASSFQGLSYEQYF. The CDR3 nucleotides read TGTGCCAGCAGCTTTCAGGGTCTCTCCTACGAGCAGTACTTC. The rearrangement links TRBV7-9 to TRBJ2-7; possibly TRBD1 for D (5 bases). The CDR3 runs 14 residues. The V end lost 3 bases, the J end lost 0 bases, and 9 bases lay between the germline ends. Germline loops: CDR1 SEHNR, CDR2 FQNEAQ (reference sequence).

A note on this clone: The sample has other DNA sequences that encode this CDR3 too. The gene calls are TRBV6-5 and TRBJ1-5; 8 bases line up with TRBD1. Germline CDR1 reads MNHEY; CDR2 reads SVGAGI. J gave up 7 bases and V 6 bases, and 5 bases lay outside the gene matches. This CDR3 comprises 13 residues. As DNA, the CDR3 is TGTGCCAGCAGCAGACAGGGGAACCAGCCCCAGCATTTT. This translates into CASSRQGNQPQHF.

This clone has only a few counts. CDR3 residues: CASSSRQGANYGYTF. As DNA, the CDR3 is TGTGCCAGCAGCTCTCGACAGGGGGCGAACTATGGCTACACCTTC. The rearrangement uses TRBV7-9 and TRBJ1-2, with 10 bases fitting TRBD1. CDR3 length: 15 amino acids. The germline V gene has CDR1 SEHNR and CDR2 FQNEAQ (reference sequence). V lost 4 bases, J lost 2 bases, and 4 bases stayed unmatched. Drawing the rest from reference TRBV7-9 and TRBJ1-2, the complete variable domain is DTGVSQNPRHKITKRGQNVTFRCDPISEHNRLYWYRQTLGQGPEFLTYFQNEAQLEKSRLLSDRFSAERPKGSFSTLEIQRTEQGDSAMYLCASSSRQGANYGYTFGSGTRLTVV.

This clone was counted a single time. This chain connects TRBV5-8 to TRBJ2-7; D is uncertain. Germline V lookup: CDR1 SGHTS, CDR2 YDEGEE. The V end was cut by 3 bases, the J end by 3 bases, with 7 bases between. The CDR3 contains 12 residues. The CDR3 protein is CASSSRFYEQYV. The CDR3 DNA reads TGTGCCAGCAGCTCCAGGTTCTACGAGCAGTACGTC.

The J gene is TRBJ1-4, the V gene TRBV29-1; 8 positions match TRBD1. The germline CDR1 and CDR2 sequences are SQVTM and ANQGSEA. V lost 4 bases to trimming and J lost 7 bases; unmatched junction nucleotides: 8. The CDR3 extends over 14 amino acids. The CDR3 nucleotides are TGCAGCGTTGTGTTAGTGACAGGGGTTGAAAAACTGTTTTTT. This encodes CSVVLVTGVEKLFF.

The V call is TRBV6-6, the J call TRBJ2-7; the match to TRBD1 covers 7 bases. Germline V gene data show CDR1 as MNHNY and CDR2 as SVGAGI (reference sequence). This CDR3 has 14 amino acids. The V and J ends lost 5 bases and 0 bases, in that order; junction bases with no gene match: 4. The CDR3 bases are TGTGCCAGCAGTCCCAGGACAGGCTCCTACGAGCAGTACGTC. This codes for CASSPRTGSYEQYV.

The chain links TRBV12-3 or TRBV12-4 to TRBJ1-5; possible D gene TRBD1, 5 bases. Trimming stripped 2 bases from V and 4 bases from J, with 6 bases between. This CDR3 has 13 amino acids. CDR3 in amino acids: CASSLTGNQPQHF. CDR3 in DNA: TGTGCCAGCAGTTTAACAGGAAATCAGCCCCAGCATTTT.

The V call is TRBV25-1, the J call TRBJ1-3, with 9 bases fitting TRBD1. Trimming removed 9 bases from V and 0 bases from J; junction bases left unmatched: 6. CDR3 length: 15 amino acids. Germline values: CDR1 MGHDK, CDR2 SYGVNS. CDR3 nucleotides: TGTGCCAGTAGGGGACAGGGCCTCTCTGGAAACACCATATATTTT. Protein sequence: CASRGQGLSGNTIYF.

This rearrangement joins TRBV19 to TRBJ1-4; 7 bases are shared with TRBD1. V shed 6 bases, J shed 5 bases, and the junction held 12 bases outside the gene matches. There are 16 residues in the CDR3. Germline V lookup: CDR1 LNHDA, CDR2 SQIVND (reference sequence). CDR3 nucleotide sequence: TGTGCCAGTAGAACCTCGAGACAGGGTAGAAATGAAAAACTGTTTTTT. It codes for CASRTSRQGRNEKLFF.